The clone carrying this T cell receptor beta chain appeared a few times. Other DNA sequences in this specimen translate into the identical CDR3. In the authors' methods: Amplification from reference gene primers served as the basis for estimated nucleated cell counts. Clones were read by immunoSEQ multiplex PCR, and TCRdb kept only the in-frame ones, dropping some. V and J calls and clone size come straight from that table; D and trimming were deduced from the DNA. This table holds tens of thousands of clones, about 84% found once. This entry is derived from a study of blood T cell repertoires in COVID-19. This clonotype was sampled from a human donor in a cohort sampled during active COVID-19. Sequenced: peripheral blood.

The CDR3: CASSSGGPPNNSPLHF. Written as DNA, the CDR3 is TGCGCCAGCAGCTCAGGGGGCCCCCCTAATAATTCACCCCTCCACTTT. This chain links TRBV5-1 with TRBJ1-6, with 8 bases identical to TRBD1. The CDR3 is made up of 16 amino acids. Per the germline V gene, CDR1 is SGHRS and CDR2 is YFSETQ. With 3 bases clipped from V and 5 bases from J, the junction kept 7 bases outside the gene matches.